This TCR beta chain emerged from a study of blood T cell repertoires in COVID-19. V shed 5 bases and J 6 bases; nucleotides not matched to a gene: 11. Per germline, CDR1 MNHEY and CDR2 SVGAGI. The CDR3 has 15 residues. As originally analysed: The assay estimated nucleated cells by amplifying reference gene primers. Sequencing was performed with immunoSEQ multiplex PCR; in TCRdb, only in-frame clones are kept and a portion is missing. V and J calls and clone size are those listed in that table; D and trimming were worked out from the DNA. This table holds tens of thousands of clones, around 87% found once.

The sequence came from a man aged 40-49 years with COVID-19, enrolled during active disease. The sequencing input was peripheral blood. The chain employs TRBV6-5 and TRBJ2-7, with TRBD1 matching 9 bases. The CDR3 here is CASSRRDRVVGEQYF. The CDR3 nucleotides read TGTGCCAGCAGTCGCCGGGACAGGGTAGTTGGCGAGCAGTACTTC.